This T cell receptor beta chain emerged from a study of PD-1 blockade in mismatch repair-deficient tumors. The table came from immunoSEQ multiplex PCR; TCRdb's copy has only in-frame clones and leaves some out. The top ten hold about 8% of the sample, which has around 51,000 clones, about 85% seen once. This clone was counted a few times. The CDR3 totals 18 residues. Germline V gene data show CDR1 as LNHDA and CDR2 as SQIVND (reference sequence). The trim removed 5 bases at V and 5 bases at J, leaving 20 bases unmatched. Material: peripheral blood, obtained about 4.5 months after starting pembrolizumab. This chain links TRBV19 with TRBJ1-1; 7 bases are shared with TRBD1. The sequence was collected from an adult with mismatch repair-deficient cancer. The CDR3 is CASSSLGAGGPYGTEAFF. CDR3 nucleotide sequence: TGTGCCAGTAGTTCCTTGGGGGCAGGGGGTCCTTATGGGACTGAAGCTTTCTTT.